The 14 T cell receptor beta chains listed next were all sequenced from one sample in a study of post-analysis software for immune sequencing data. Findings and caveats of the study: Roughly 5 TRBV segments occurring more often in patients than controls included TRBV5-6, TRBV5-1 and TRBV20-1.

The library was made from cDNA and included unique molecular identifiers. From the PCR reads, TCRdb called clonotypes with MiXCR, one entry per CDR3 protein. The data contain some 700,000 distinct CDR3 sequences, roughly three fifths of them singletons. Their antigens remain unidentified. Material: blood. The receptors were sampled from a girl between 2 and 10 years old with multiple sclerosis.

The CDR3 coding sequence is TGTGCCAGCAGCCATCCGTCGGGCCAAGAGACCCAGTACTTC. Translation gives CASSHPSGQETQYF. V gene TRBV3-1 combines with J gene TRBJ2-5; D not resolved. The V end lost 3 bases, the J end lost 1 base, and 9 bases lay between the germline ends. CDR1 LGHDT and CDR2 YNNKEL come from the germline V gene (reference sequence). There are 14 residues in the CDR3.

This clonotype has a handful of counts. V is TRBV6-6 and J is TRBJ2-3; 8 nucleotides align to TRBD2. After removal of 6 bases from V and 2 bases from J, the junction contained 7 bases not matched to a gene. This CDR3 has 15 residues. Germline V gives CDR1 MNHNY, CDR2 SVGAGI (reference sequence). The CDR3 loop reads CASRWFSGDTDTQYF. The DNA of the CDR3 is TGTGCCAGCAGGTGGTTTAGCGGGGACACAGATACGCAGTATTTT.

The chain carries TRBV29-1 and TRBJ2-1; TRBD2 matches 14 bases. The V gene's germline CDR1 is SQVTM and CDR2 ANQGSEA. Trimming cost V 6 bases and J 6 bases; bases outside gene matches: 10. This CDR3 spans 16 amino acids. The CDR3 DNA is TGCAGCGTAGCAGGGACTAGCGGGAGCCCGACCAATGAGCAGTTCTTC. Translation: CSVAGTSGSPTNEQFF.

CDR3 residues: CASSFGLGARDEKLFF. DNA of the CDR3: TGTGCCAGCAGTTTCGGGCTGGGGGCGCGGGATGAAAAACTGTTTTTT. The V call is TRBV12-3 or TRBV12-4, the J call TRBJ1-4; a weak D match, TRBD1 (6 bases). The CDR3 runs 16 residues. V lost 3 bases to trimming and J lost 6 bases, with 17 bases between them.

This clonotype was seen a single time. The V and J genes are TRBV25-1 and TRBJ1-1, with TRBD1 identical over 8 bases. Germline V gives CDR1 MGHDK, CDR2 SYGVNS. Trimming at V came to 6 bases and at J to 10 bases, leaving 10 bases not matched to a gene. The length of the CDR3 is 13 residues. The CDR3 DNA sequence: TGTGCCAGCAGACCTCAGGGGGCGAGCCTAGCTTTCTTT. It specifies CASRPQGASLAFF.

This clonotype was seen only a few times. In DNA form, the CDR3 reads TGCGCCAGCAGCCAAGAAAGGATAGAGACGTGGCAGGCGATTAATCCCTATGGCTACACCTTC. This encodes CASSQERIETWQAINPYGYTF. This sequence joins TRBV4-1 and TRBJ1-2; D uncertain. Trimming stripped 0 bases from V and 4 bases from J, with 30 bases between. Germline CDR1 reads MGHRA; CDR2 reads YSYEKL. The CDR3 loop spans 21 amino acids.

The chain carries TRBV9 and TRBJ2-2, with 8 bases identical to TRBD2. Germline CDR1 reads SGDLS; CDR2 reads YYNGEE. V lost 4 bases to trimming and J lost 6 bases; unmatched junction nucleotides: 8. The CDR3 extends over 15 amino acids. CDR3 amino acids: CASSYKAGDAGELFF. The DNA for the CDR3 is TGTGCCAGCAGCTACAAAGCGGGAGATGCCGGGGAGCTGTTTTTT. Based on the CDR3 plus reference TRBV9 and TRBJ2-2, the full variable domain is DSGVTQTPKHLITATGQRVTLRCSPRSGDLSVYWYQQSLDQGLQFLIQYYNGEERAKGNILERFSAQQFPDLHSELNLSSLELGDSALYFCASSYKAGDAGELFFGEGSRLTVL.

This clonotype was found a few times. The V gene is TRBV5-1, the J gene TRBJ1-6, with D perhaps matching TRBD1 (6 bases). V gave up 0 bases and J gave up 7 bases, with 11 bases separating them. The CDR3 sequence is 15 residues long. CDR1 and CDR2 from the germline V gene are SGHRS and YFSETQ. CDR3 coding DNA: TGCGCCAGCAGCTTGGAAGGACAGAGAAATTCACCCCTCCACTTT. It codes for CASSLEGQRNSPLHF.

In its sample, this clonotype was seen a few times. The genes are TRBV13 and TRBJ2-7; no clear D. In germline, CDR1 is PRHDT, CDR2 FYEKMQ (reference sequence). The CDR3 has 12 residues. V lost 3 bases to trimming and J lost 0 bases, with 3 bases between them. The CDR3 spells CASSFFSYEQYF. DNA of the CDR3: TGTGCCAGCAGCTTCTTCTCCTACGAGCAGTACTTC.

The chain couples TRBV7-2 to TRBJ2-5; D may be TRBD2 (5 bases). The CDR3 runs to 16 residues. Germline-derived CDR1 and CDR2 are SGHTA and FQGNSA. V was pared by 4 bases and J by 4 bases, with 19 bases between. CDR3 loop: CASSSMGARPPETQYF. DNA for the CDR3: TGTGCCAGCAGCTCCATGGGAGCGCGTCCCCCAGAGACCCAGTACTTC. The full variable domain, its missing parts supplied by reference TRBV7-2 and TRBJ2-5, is GAGVSQSPSNKVTEKGKDVELRCDPISGHTALYWYRQSLGQGLEFLIYFQGNSAPDKSGLPSDRFSAERTGGSVSTLTIQRTQQEDSAVYLCASSSMGARPPETQYFGPGTRLLVL.

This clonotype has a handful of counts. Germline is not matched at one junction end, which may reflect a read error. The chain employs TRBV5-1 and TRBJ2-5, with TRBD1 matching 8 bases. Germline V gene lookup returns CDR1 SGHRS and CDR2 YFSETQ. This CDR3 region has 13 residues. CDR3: CASSSDRAETQYF. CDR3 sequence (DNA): TGTGCCAGCAGTTCGGACAGGGCAGAGACCCAGTACTTC.

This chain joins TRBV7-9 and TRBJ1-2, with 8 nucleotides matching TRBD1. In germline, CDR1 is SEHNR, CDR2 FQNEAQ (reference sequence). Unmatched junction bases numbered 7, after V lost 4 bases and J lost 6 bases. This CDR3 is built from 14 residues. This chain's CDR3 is CASSSSLDRDGYTF. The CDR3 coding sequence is TGTGCCAGCAGCTCGAGCTTGGACAGGGATGGCTACACCTTC.

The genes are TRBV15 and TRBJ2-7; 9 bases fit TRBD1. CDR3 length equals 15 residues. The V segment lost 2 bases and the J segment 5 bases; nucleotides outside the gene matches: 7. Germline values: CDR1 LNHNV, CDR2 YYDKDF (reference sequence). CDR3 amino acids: CATSRRGQGRHEQYF. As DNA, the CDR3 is TGTGCCACCAGCAGAAGGGGACAGGGTCGACACGAGCAGTACTTC. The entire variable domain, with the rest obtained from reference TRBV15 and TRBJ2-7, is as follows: DAMVIQNPRYQVTQFGKPVTLSCSQTLNHNVMYWYQQKSSQAPKLLFHYYDKDFNNEADTPDNFQSRRPNTSFCFLDIRSPGLGDTAMYLCATSRRGQGRHEQYFGPGTRLTVT.

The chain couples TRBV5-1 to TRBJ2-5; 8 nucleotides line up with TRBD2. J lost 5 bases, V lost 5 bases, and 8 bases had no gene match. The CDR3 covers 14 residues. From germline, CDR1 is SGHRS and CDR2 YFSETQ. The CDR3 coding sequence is TGCGCCAGCAGGACAAGCGGGGGAGGCGAGACCCAGTACTTC. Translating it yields CASRTSGGGETQYF. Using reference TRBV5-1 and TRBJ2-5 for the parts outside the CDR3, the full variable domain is KAGVTQTPRYLIKTRGQQVTLSCSPISGHRSVSWYQQTPGQGLQFLFEYFSETQRNKGNFPGRFSGRQFSNSRSEMNVSTLELGDSALYLCASRTSGGGETQYFGPGTRLLVL.